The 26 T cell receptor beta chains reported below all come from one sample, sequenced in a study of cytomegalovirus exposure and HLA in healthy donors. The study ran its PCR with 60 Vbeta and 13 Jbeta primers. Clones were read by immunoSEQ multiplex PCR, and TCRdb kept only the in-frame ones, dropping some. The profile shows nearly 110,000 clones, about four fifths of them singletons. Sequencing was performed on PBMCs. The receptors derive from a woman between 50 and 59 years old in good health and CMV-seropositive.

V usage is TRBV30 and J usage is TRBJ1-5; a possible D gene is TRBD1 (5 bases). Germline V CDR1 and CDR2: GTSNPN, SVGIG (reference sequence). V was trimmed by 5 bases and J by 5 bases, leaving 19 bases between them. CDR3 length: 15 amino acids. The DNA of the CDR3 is TGTGCCTGGCAGCCGGTGGGGGGAGCGGATCAGCCCCAGCATTTT. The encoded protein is CAWQPVGGADQPQHF.

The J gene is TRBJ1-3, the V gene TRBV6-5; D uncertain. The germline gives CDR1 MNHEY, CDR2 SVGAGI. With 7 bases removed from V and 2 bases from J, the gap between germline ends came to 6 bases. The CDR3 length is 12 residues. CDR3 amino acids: CASKLTGNTIYF. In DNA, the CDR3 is TGTGCCAGCAAACTCACTGGAAACACCATATATTTT.

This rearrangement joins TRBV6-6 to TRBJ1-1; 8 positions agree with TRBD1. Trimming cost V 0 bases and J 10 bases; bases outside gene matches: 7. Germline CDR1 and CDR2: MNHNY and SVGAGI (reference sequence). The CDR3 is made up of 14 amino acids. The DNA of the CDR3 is TGTGCCAGCAGTTACTCTACAGGGGGTATTGGAGCTTTCTTT. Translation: CASSYSTGGIGAFF.

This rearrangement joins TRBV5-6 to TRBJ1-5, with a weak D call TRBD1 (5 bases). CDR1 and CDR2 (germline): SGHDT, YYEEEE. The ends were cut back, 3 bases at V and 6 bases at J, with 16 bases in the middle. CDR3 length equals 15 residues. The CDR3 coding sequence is TGTGCCAGCAGCTACAGACGGGGGGTCGGTCAGCCCCAGCATTTT. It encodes CASSYRRGVGQPQHF.

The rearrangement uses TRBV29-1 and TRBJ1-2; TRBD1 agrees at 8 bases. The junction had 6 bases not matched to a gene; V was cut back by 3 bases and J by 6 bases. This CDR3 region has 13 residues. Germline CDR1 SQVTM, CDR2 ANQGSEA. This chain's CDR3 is CSVDRGRENGYTF. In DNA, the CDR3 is TGCAGCGTTGACAGGGGGCGCGAGAATGGCTACACCTTC.

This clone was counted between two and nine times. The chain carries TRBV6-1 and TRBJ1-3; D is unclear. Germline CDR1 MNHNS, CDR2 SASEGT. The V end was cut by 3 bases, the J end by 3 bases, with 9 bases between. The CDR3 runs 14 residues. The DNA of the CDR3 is TGTGCCAGCAGTGATGGACTGGGTGGAAACACCATATATTTT. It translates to CASSDGLGGNTIYF.

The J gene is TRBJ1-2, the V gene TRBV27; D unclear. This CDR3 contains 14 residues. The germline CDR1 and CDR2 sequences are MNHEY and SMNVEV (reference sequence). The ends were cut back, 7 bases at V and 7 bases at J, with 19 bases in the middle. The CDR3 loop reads CASTPQWQAGGYTF. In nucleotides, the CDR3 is TGTGCCAGCACCCCCCAGTGGCAGGCAGGTGGCTACACCTTC.

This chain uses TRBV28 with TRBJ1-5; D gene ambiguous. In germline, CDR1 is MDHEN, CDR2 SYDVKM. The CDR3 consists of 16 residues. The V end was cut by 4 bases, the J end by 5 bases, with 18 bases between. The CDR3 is CASSSPAGNLYQPQHF. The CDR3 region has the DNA TGTGCCAGCAGTTCCCCCGCGGGTAACCTTTATCAGCCCCAGCATTTT.

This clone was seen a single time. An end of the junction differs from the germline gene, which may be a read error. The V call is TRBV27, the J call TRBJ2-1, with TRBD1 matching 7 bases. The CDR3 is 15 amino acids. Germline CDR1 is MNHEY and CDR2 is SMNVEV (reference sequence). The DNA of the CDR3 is TGTGCCAGCAATTTACAGGGGTTTGGTGCAGGTGAGCAGTTCTTC. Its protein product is CASNLQGFGAGEQFF.

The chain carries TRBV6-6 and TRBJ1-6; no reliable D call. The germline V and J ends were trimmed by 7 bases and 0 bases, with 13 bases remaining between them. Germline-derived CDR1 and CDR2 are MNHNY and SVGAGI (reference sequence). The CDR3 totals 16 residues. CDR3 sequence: CASKPQSSSYNSPLHF. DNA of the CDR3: TGTGCCAGCAAACCTCAGTCAAGCTCCTATAATTCACCCCTCCACTTT.

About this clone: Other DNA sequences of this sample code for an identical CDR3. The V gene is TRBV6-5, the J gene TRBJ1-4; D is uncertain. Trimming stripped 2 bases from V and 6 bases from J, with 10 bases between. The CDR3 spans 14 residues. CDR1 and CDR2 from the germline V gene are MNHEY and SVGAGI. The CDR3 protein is CASSYRGGDEKLFF. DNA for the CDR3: TGTGCCAGCAGTTACCGGGGTGGGGATGAAAAACTGTTTTTT.

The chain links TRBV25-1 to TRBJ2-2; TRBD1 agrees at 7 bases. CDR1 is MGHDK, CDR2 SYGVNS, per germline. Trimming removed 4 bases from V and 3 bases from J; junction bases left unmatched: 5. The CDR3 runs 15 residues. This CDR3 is CASSAHTGDTGELFF. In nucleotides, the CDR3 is TGTGCCAGCAGTGCTCATACAGGGGACACCGGGGAGCTGTTTTTT.

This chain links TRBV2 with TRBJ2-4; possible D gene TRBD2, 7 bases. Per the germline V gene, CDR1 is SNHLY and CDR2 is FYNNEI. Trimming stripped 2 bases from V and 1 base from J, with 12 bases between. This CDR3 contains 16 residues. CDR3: CASSEWGGPAKNIQYF. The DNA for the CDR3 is TGTGCCAGCAGTGAATGGGGGGGCCCCGCCAAAAACATTCAGTACTTC.

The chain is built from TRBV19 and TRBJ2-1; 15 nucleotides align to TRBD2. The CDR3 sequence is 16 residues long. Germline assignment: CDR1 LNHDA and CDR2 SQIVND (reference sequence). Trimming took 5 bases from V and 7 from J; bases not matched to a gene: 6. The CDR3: CASSPGLAGGQNEQFF. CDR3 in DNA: TGTGCCAGTAGTCCTGGACTAGCGGGGGGGCAGAATGAGCAGTTCTTC.

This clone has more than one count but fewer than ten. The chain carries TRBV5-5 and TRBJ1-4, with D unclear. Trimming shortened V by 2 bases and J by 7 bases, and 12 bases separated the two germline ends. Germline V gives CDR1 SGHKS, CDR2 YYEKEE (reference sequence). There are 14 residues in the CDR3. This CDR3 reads CASSFGGYGEKLFF. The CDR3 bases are TGTGCCAGCAGCTTCGGAGGGTACGGTGAAAAACTGTTTTTT.

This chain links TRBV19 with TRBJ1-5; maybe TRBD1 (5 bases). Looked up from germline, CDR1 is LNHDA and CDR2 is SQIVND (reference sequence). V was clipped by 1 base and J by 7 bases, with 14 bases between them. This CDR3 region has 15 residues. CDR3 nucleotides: TGTGCCAGTAGTATAGGGAGACGGGGGAGGCAGCCCCAGCATTTT. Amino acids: CASSIGRRGRQPQHF. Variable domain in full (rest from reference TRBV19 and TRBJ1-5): DGGITQSPKYLFRKEGQNVTLSCEQNLNHDAMYWYRQDPGQGLRLIYYSQIVNDFQKGDIAEGYSVSREKKESFPLTVTSAQKNPTAFYLCASSIGRRGRQPQHFGDGTRLSIL.

The CDR3: CASSTPLQDYGYTF. CDR3 in DNA: TGTGCCAGCTCAACGCCCCTACAGGACTATGGCTACACCTTC. This chain uses TRBV18 with TRBJ1-2, with D perhaps matching TRBD1 (5 bases). Trimming removed 5 bases from V and 3 bases from J, with 13 bases in between. The CDR3 has 14 residues. Germline V CDR1 and CDR2: KGHSH, LQKENI.

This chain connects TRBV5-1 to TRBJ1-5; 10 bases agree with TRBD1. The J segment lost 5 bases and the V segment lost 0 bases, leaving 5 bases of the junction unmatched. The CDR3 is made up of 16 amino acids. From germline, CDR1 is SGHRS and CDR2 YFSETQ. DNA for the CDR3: TGCGCCAGCAGCTTGGACGGGACAGGGGTTTATCAGCCCCAGCATTTT. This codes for CASSLDGTGVYQPQHF.

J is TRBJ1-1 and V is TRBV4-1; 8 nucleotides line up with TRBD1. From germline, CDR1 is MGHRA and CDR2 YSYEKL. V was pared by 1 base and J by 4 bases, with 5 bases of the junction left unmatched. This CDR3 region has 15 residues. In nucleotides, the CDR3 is TGCGCCAGCAGCCAAGGAGACAGGGGACCCACTGAAGCTTTCTTT. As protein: CASSQGDRGPTEAFF.

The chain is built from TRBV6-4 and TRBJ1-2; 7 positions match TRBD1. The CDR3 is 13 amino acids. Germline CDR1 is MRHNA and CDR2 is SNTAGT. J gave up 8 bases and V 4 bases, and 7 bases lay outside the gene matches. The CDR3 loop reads CASSATRDSGYTF. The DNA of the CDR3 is TGTGCCAGCAGTGCGACGAGGGACAGCGGCTACACCTTC.

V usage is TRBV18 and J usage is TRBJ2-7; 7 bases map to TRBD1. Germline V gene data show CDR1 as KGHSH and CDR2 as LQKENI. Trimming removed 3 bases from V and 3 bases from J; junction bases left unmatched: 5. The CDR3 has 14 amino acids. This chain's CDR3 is CASSPSRDSYEQYF. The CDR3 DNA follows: TGTGCCAGCTCACCTTCCAGGGACAGCTACGAGCAGTACTTC.

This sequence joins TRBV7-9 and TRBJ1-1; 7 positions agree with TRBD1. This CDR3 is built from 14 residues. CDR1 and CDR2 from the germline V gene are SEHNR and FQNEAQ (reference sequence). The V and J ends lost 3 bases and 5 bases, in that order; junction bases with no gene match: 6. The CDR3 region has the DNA TGTGCCAGCAGCTTCCAGACAGGGTTGACTGAAGCTTTCTTT. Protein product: CASSFQTGLTEAFF.

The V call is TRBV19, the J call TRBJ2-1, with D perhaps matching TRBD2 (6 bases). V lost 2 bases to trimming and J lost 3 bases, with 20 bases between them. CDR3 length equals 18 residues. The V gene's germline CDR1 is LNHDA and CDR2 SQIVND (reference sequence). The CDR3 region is CASSISAGGETLYNEQFF. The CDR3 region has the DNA TGTGCCAGTAGTATATCGGCCGGAGGGGAAACACTCTACAATGAGCAGTTCTTC.

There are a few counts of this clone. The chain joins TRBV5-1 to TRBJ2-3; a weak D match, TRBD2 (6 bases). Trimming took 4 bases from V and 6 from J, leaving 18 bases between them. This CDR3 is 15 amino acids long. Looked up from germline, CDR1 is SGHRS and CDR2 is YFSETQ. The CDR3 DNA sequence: TGCGCCAGCAGCCCCTCGGGAGCCGACAGCGATACGCAGTATTTT. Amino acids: CASSPSGADSDTQYF.

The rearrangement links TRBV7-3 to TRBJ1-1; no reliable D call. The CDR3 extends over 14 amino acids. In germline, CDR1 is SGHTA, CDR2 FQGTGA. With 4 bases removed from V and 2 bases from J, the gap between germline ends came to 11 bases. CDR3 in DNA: TGTGCCAGCAGCTCAAACCAGATAAACACTGAAGCTTTCTTT. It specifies CASSSNQINTEAFF. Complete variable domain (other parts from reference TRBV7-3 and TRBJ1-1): GAGVSQTPSNKVTEKGKYVELRCDPISGHTALYWYRQSLGQGPEFLIYFQGTGAADDSGLPNDRFFAVRPEGSVSTLKIQRTERGDSAVYLCASSSNQINTEAFFGQGTRLTVV.

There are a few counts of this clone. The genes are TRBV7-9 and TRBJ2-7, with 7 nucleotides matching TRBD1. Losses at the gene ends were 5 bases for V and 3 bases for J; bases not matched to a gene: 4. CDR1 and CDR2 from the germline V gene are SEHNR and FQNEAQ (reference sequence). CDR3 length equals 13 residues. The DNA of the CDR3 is TGTGCCAGCAGCAACCGGGACAGCTACGAGCAGTACTTC. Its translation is CASSNRDSYEQYF.